This T cell receptor (beta chain) originates from a study of blood T cell repertoires in COVID-19. The overall study: Samples of COVID-19 (acute and convalescent) were obtained from the United States, Italy and Spain.

Cohort 3 recovered donors had two negative PCRs, clearance, or symptom resolution. TCRdb's table, derived via immunoSEQ multiplex PCR, lists solely in-frame clones and lacks some. The data contain over 350,000 clones, around nine tenths of them singletons. Only one count was recorded for this clone. The V end was cut by 4 bases, the J end by 0 bases, with 10 bases between. CDR1 is MGHRA, CDR2 YSYEKL, per germline. This CDR3 has 15 amino acids. The receptor was derived from a woman aged 50 to 60 who had recovered from COVID-19. The material sequenced was PBMCs or T cells enriched from blood (not recorded which). V and J are TRBV4-1 and TRBJ1-3; D gene unclear. The CDR3 is CASSLTVSSGNTIYF. CDR3 DNA sequence: TGCGCCAGCAGCCTTACGGTGAGCTCTGGAAACACCATATATTTT.